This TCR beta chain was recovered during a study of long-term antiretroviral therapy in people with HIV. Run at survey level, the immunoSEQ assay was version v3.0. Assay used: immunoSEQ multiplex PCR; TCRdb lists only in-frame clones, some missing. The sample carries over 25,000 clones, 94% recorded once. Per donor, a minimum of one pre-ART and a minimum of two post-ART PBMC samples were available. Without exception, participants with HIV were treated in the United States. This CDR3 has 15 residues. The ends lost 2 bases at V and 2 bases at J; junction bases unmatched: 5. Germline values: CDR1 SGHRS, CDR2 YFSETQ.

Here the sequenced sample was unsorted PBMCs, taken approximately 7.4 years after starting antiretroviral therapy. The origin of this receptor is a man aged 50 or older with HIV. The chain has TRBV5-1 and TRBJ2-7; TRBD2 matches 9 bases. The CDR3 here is CASSLGSGGPYEQYF. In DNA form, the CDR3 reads TGCGCCAGCAGCTTAGGTAGCGGGGGACCCTACGAGCAGTACTTC.